This entry lists 6 T cell receptor beta chains sequenced from one sample in a study of metastatic and nonmetastatic thyroid tumors. Every patient underwent thyroid surgery untreated. TCRdb called clones again from the PCR reads with MiXCR. This table holds over 6,500 clones, 27% found once. Sequencing used adjacent normal tissue. The receptors were gathered from a male donor with papillary thyroid cancer or a benign thyroid nodule (not recorded which). Some clones in this sample may be carry-over from other donors' samples.

This clone was picked up many times. The chain couples TRBV6-6 to TRBJ2-1, with a tentative D call TRBD2 (6 bases). Germline V lookup: CDR1 MNHNY, CDR2 SVGAGI (reference sequence). The V gene lost 4 bases and the J gene lost 0 bases, with 28 bases spanning the gap. The CDR3 loop spans 21 amino acids. CDR3 residues: CASSSYYTGPQRLGSYNEQFF. CDR3 DNA: TGTGCCAGCAGTTCGTATTATACCGGACCGCAAAGACTAGGCTCCTACAATGAGCAGTTCTTC.

This clone is large within its sample. The chain employs TRBV2 and TRBJ2-1; weak D call: TRBD2 (6 bases). The CDR3 sequence is 14 residues long. Germline assignment: CDR1 SNHLY and CDR2 FYNNEI. Trimming took off 6 bases at V and 5 bases at J, with 14 bases between the two ends. CDR3 DNA sequence: TGTGCCAGCAGAGCCTGGGACTCGCACAATGAGCAGTTCTTC. Translating it yields CASRAWDSHNEQFF.

The sample holds a few counts of this clone. The J gene is TRBJ1-2, the V gene TRBV27; 10 bases are a match to TRBD1. Germline V CDR1 and CDR2: MNHEY, SMNVEV (reference sequence). This CDR3 has 14 residues. Trimming removed 3 bases from V and 8 bases from J; junction bases left unmatched: 6. CDR3 residues: CASSFAGTGVGYTF. In DNA form, the CDR3 reads TGTGCCAGCAGTTTTGCCGGGACAGGGGTCGGCTACACCTTC.

This clone has a count of ten or more. The V gene is TRBV3-1, the J gene TRBJ1-2, with TRBD1 matching 8 bases. This CDR3 spans 14 amino acids. With 5 bases clipped from V and 0 bases from J, the junction kept 2 bases outside the gene matches. CDR1 and CDR2 (germline): LGHDT, YNNKEL (reference sequence). CDR3 sequence (DNA): TGTGCCAGCAGCGACAGGGGAACTAACTATGGCTACACCTTC. Its translation is CASSDRGTNYGYTF.

By sample share, this clone is medium-sized (0.01 to 0.1%). The rearrangement links TRBV11-1 to TRBJ2-1, with 10 bases identical to TRBD2. This CDR3 has 16 amino acids. Trimming took 0 bases from V and 5 from J; bases not matched to a gene: 4. The germline gives CDR1 SGHAT, CDR2 FQDESV (reference sequence). The CDR3 here is CASSLAPSGGNNEQFF. DNA for the CDR3: TGTGCCAGCAGCTTAGCGCCTAGCGGGGGAAACAATGAGCAGTTCTTC. The variable domain in full, completed from reference TRBV11-1 and TRBJ2-1, reads EAEVAQSPRYKITEKSQAVAFWCDPISGHATLYWYRQILGQGPELLVQFQDESVVDDSQLPKDRFSAERLKGVDSTLKIQPAELGDSAMYLCASSLAPSGGNNEQFFGPGTRLTVL.

This clone is deemed medium-sized. The chain joins TRBV7-2 to TRBJ2-3, with D perhaps TRBD1 or TRBD2 (5 bases each). The CDR3 covers 13 residues. Germline assignment: CDR1 SGHTA and CDR2 FQGNSA. V shed 4 bases and J shed 5 bases, with 10 bases lying between them. The CDR3 region has the DNA TGTGCCAGCAGCTCCCGGGACCGAGATACGCAGTATTTT. Translation: CASSSRDRDTQYF.